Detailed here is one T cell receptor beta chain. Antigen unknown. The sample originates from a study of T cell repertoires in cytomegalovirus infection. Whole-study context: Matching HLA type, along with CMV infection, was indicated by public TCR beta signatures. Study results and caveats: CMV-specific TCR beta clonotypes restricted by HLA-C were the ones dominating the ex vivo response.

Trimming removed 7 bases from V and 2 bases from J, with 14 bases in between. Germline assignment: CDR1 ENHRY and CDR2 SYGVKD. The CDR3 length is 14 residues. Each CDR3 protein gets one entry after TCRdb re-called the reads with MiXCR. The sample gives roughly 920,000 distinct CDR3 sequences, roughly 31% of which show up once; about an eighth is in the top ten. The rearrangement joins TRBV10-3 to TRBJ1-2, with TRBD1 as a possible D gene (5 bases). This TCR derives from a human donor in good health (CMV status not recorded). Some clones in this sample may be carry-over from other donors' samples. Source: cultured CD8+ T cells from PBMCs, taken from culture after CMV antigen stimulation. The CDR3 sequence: CAIKRPGLNYGYTF. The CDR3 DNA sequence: TGTGCCATCAAGAGGCCAGGGCTCAACTATGGCTACACCTTC.